The clone carrying this T cell receptor (beta chain) was observed once. Trimming at V came to 2 bases and at J to 0 bases, leaving 4 bases not matched to a gene. The CDR3 consists of 16 residues. CDR1 is MDHEN, CDR2 SYDVKM, per germline. These data are taken from a study of blood T cell repertoires in COVID-19. About the study: COVID-19 samples collected from the United States, Italy and Spain covered acute and convalescent phases. T cells, B-cell-depleted T cells, or PBMCs supplied cDNA or gDNA.

Original analysis: Amplification from reference gene primers served as the basis for estimated nucleated cell counts. Repertoires were generated with immunoSEQ multiplex PCR, while TCRdb's copy carries only in-frame clones and drops some. The DNA gave D and trimming, while V, J and clone size come from that table. Altogether about 170,000 clones are present, 90% to 95% being singletons, with the ten largest covering over 3.5%. Sample: peripheral blood. The rearrangement links TRBV28 to TRBJ2-1; TRBD1 agrees at 7 bases. The clonotype was recovered from a woman aged 45 to 65 with acute or convalescent COVID-19. This chain's CDR3 is CASSLPTGSSYNEQFF. DNA for the CDR3: TGTGCCAGCAGTTTACCGACAGGGAGCTCCTACAATGAGCAGTTCTTC.